A selection of T cell receptor beta chains follows, all from one sample in a study of T cell changes during pregnancy in multiple sclerosis. Sequencing was performed with immunoSEQ multiplex PCR; in TCRdb, only in-frame clones are kept and a portion is missing. The repertoire includes approximately 99,000 clones, 85% to 95% of them detected once, and about 0.98% sits in the top ten. The material sequenced was peripheral blood, taken after pregnancy. The receptors derive from a female donor with multiple sclerosis, enrolled in a pregnancy study. CDR3s include the opening cysteine and the closing phenylalanine or tryptophan. A D gene is named only where the DNA matches it firmly. Some rows mark clone size as missing; the rest say once, few, many or name a class of expanded clone.

>-|TRBJ1-5|TRBD1|TRBV9
CASSADLPRRGLRSNQPQHF
TGTGCCAGCAGCGCAGATCTTCCGCGCAGGGGGCTCAGGAGCAATCAGCCCCAGCATTTT
>-|TRBJ2-1|-|TRBV30
CAWRGGERKDYNEQFF
TGTGCCTGGAGAGGCGGGGAGCGAAAGGACTACAATGAGCAGTTCTTC
>-|TRBJ1-5|-|TRBV5-1
CASSLGDEGGNQPQHF
TGCGCCAGCAGCTTGGGGGACGAGGGGGGCAATCAGCCCCAGCATTTT
>-|TRBJ2-1|TRBD2|TRBV9
CASSEGGAGSSYNEQFF
TGTGCCAGCAGCGAGGGAGGGGCGGGATCCTCCTACAATGAGCAGTTCTTC
>-|TRBJ2-7|TRBD1|TRBV27
CATQGDSTYEQYF
TGTGCCACCCAGGGGGACAGTACCTACGAGCAGTACTTC
>once|TRBJ2-7|-|TRBV5-4
CASRVGLPYEQYF
TGTGCCAGCAGGGTCGGACTACCCTACGAGCAGTACTTC
>-|TRBJ1-1|-|TRBV28
CASTLMGVWKEKNTEAFF
TGTGCCAGCACCCTGATGGGAGTTTGGAAAGAAAAGAACACTGAAGCTTTCTTT
>-|TRBJ2-1|TRBD2|TRBV27
CASRTGTSAYNEQFF
TGTGCCAGCAGAACCGGGACTAGCGCTTACAATGAGCAGTTCTTC
>-|TRBJ1-4|-|TRBV30
CAWSVSVEKLFF
TGTGCCTGGAGTGTATCGGTTGAAAAACTGTTTTTT
>-|TRBJ2-3|-|TRBV20-1
CSARRDNTQYF
TGCAGTGCTAGGAGGGACAATACGCAGTATTTT
>-|TRBJ2-2|TRBD1|TRBV27
CASKIPGQGRTGELFF
TGTGCCAGCAAGATCCCGGGACAGGGGCGCACCGGGGAGCTGTTTTTT
>-|TRBJ2-7|TRBD2|TRBV5-4
CASSSPISGRAGEQYF
TGTGCCAGCAGCTCGCCCATCAGCGGGAGGGCCGGTGAGCAGTACTTC
>-|TRBJ1-2|TRBD1|TRBV2
CASRTGTGGYGYTF
TGTGCCAGCAGGACGGGGACAGGGGGATATGGCTACACCTTC
>-|TRBJ2-1|TRBD2|TRBV7-2
CASSDRLAAHNEQFF
TGTGCCAGCAGCGACAGACTAGCGGCCCACAATGAGCAGTTCTTC
>-|TRBJ2-1|-|TRBV9
CASSVKPSYNEQFF
TGTGCCAGCAGCGTAAAGCCCTCCTACAATGAGCAGTTCTTC
>-|TRBJ1-4|-|TRBV19
CASNRQLAEKLFF
TGTGCCAGTAACCGACAGCTGGCTGAAAAACTGTTTTTT
>-|TRBJ1-5|TRBD1|TRBV28
CASNVGGTGNQPQHF
TGTGCCAGCAACGTAGGGGGGACAGGGAACCAGCCCCAGCATTTT
>-|TRBJ1-1|-|TRBV12-5
CASGLGGGTEAFF
TGTGCTAGTGGACTTGGGGGAGGCACTGAAGCTTTCTTT
>once|TRBJ1-5|TRBD1|TRBV28
CASSPSQGFNQPQHF
TGTGCCAGCAGTCCATCACAGGGGTTCAATCAGCCCCAGCATTTT
>-|TRBJ2-6|TRBD1|TRBV9
CASSAGGTGGPGANVLTF
TGTGCCAGCAGCGCGGGCGGGACAGGGGGCCCTGGGGCCAACGTCCTGACTTTC
>-|TRBJ2-1|-|TRBV29-1
CSADSYTYNEQFF
TGCAGCGCTGACTCTTATACCTACAATGAGCAGTTCTTC
>-|TRBJ1-1|-|TRBV2
CATEGDTNTEAFF
TGTGCCACCGAAGGGGATACAAACACTGAAGCTTTCTTT
>-|TRBJ2-3|-|TRBV9
CASSVSPGTRSADTQYF
TGTGCCAGCAGCGTATCCCCCGGGACAAGATCCGCAGATACGCAGTATTTT
>-|TRBJ2-7|TRBD2|TRBV2
CASSAGLAGDYYEQYF
TGTGCCAGCAGTGCGGGACTAGCGGGAGACTACTACGAGCAGTACTTC
>few|TRBJ1-2|TRBD1|TRBV13
CASRHRGLVYGYTF
TGTGCCAGCAGGCACAGGGGGCTGGTCTATGGCTACACCTTC
>once|TRBJ2-5|TRBD2|TRBV5-8
CASTLGTSGRGETQYF
TGTGCCAGCACCTTGGGGACTAGCGGGAGAGGGGAGACCCAGTACTTC
>-|TRBJ2-1|TRBD2|TRBV11-1
CASSLNWASGRDNEQFF
TGTGCCAGCAGCTTAAATTGGGCCAGCGGGAGGGACAATGAGCAGTTCTTC